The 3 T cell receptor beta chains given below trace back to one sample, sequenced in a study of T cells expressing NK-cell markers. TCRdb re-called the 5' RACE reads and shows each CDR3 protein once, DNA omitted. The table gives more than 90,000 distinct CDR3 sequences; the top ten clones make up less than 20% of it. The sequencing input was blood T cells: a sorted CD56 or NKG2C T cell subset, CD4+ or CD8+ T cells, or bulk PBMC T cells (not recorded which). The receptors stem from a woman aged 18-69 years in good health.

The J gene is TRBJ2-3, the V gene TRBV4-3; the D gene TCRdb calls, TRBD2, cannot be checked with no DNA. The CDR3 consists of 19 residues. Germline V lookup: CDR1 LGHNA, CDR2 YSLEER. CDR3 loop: CASSQDPLRASSLAGTQYF.

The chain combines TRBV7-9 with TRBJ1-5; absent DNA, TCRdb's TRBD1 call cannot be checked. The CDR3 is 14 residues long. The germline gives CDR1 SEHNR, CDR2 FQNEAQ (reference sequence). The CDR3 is CASSPDSHNQPQHF. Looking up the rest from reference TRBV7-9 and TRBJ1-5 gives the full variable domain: DTGVSQNPRHKITKRGQNVTFRCDPISEHNRLYWYRQTLGQGPEFLTYFQNEAQLEKSRLLSDRFSAERPKGSFSTLEIQRTEQGDSAMYLCASSPDSHNQPQHFGDGTRLSIL.

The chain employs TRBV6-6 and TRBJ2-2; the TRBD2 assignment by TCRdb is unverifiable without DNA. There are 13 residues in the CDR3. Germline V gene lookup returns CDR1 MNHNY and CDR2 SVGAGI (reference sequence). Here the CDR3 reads CASSNGGGGELFF.